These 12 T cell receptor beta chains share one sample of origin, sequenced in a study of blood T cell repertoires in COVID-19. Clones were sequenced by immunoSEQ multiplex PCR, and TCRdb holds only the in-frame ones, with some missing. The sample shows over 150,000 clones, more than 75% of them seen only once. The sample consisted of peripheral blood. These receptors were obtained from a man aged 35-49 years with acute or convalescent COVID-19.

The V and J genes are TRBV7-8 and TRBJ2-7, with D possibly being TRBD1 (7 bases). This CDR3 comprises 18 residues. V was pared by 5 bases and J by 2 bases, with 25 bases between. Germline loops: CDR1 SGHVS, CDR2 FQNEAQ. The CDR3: CASSTHPGGTLKAYEQYF. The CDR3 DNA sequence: TGTGCCAGCAGCACCCACCCAGGGGGGACCCTTAAAGCCTACGAGCAGTACTTC.

The CDR3 protein is CASSLQDNSNQPQHF. CDR3 sequence (DNA): TGTGCCAGTAGTTTACAGGATAATAGCAATCAGCCCCAGCATTTT. The gene calls are TRBV19 and TRBJ1-5; D may be TRBD1 (5 bases). The V and J ends lost 5 bases and 0 bases respectively, with 11 bases between them. This CDR3 region has 15 residues. CDR1 is LNHDA, CDR2 SQIVND, per germline (reference sequence). Looking up the rest from reference TRBV19 and TRBJ1-5 gives the full variable domain: DGGITQSPKYLFRKEGQNVTLSCEQNLNHDAMYWYRQDPGQGLRLIYYSQIVNDFQKGDIAEGYSVSREKKESFPLTVTSAQKNPTAFYLCASSLQDNSNQPQHFGDGTRLSIL.

CDR3 residues: CASSSRTGGSNTEAFF. CDR3 DNA sequence: TGTGCCAGCAGCTCGAGGACAGGGGGATCCAACACTGAAGCTTTCTTT. The V gene is TRBV27, the J gene TRBJ1-1; 10 nucleotides match TRBD1. V shed 6 bases and J 2 bases; nucleotides not matched to a gene: 9. This CDR3 is 16 amino acids long. Germline V gene lookup returns CDR1 MNHEY and CDR2 SMNVEV (reference sequence).

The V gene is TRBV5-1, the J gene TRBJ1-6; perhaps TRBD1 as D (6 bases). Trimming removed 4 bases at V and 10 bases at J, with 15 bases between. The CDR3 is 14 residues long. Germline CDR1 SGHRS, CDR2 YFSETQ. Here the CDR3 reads CASSLPDSSSPLHF. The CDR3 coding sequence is TGCGCCAGCAGCCTGCCGGACAGTTCCTCACCCCTCCACTTT.

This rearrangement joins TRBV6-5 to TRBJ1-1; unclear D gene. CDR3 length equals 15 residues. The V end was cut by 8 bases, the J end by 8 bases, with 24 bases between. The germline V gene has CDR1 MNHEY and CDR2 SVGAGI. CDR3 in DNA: TGTGCCAGCGCAGCCCTTCGGGCGGGGTCGGGCGAAGCTTTCTTT. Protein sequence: CASAALRAGSGEAFF.

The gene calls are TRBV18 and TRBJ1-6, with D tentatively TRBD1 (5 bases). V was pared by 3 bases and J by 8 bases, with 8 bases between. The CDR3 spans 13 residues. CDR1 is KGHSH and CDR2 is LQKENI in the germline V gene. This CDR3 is CASSPQGYSPLHF. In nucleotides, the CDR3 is TGTGCCAGCTCACCGCAGGGATATTCACCCCTCCACTTT.

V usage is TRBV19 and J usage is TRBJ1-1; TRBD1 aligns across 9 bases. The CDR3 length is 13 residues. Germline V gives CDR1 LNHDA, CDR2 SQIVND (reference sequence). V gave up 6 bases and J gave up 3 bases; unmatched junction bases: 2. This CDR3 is CASRDRGDTEAFF. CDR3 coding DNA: TGTGCCAGTAGAGACAGGGGGGACACTGAAGCTTTCTTT. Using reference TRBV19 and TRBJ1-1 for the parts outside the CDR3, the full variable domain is DGGITQSPKYLFRKEGQNVTLSCEQNLNHDAMYWYRQDPGQGLRLIYYSQIVNDFQKGDIAEGYSVSREKKESFPLTVTSAQKNPTAFYLCASRDRGDTEAFFGQGTRLTVV.

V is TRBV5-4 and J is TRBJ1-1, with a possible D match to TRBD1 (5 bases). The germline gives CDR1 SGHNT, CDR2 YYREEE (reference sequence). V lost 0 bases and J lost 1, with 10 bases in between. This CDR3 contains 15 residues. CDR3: CASSLVGVANTEAFF. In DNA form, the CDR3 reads TGTGCCAGCAGCTTGGTAGGGGTAGCGAACACTGAAGCTTTCTTT.

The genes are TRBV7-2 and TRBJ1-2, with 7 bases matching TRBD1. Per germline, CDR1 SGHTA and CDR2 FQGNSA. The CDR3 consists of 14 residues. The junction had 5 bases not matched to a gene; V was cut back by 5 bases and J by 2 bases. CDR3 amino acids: CASSPVGQNYGYTF. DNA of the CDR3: TGTGCCAGCAGCCCGGTGGGACAGAACTATGGCTACACCTTC.

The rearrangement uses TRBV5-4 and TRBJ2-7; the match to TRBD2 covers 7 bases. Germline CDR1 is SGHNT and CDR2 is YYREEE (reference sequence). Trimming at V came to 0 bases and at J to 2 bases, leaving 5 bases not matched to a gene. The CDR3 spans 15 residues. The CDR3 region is CASSLAGGNTYEQYF. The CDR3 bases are TGTGCCAGCAGCTTGGCGGGGGGTAACACCTACGAGCAGTACTTC.

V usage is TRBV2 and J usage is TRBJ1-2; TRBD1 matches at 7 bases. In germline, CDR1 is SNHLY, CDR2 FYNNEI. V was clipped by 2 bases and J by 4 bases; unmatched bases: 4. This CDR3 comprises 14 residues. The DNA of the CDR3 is TGTGCCAGCAGTGAAAGAGGGGGCGGCTATGGCTACACCTTC. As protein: CASSERGGGYGYTF.

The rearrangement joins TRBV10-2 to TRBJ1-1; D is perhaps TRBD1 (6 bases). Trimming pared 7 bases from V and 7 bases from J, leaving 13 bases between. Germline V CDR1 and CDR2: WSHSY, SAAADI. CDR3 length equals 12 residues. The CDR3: CASKDLRGEAFF. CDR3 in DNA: TGCGCCAGCAAAGACCTCAGGGGTGAAGCTTTCTTT.